The TCR beta chain described here comes from a study of T cells in Graves' hyperthyroidism and ophthalmopathy (dated by TCRdb to about 2019). Regarding the research as a whole: Peripheral blood was collected at initial diagnosis, before any treatment. To identify TCR V-J signatures that set the groups apart, the researchers used a discovery cohort of 100 patients, made up of 40 to 45 with Graves' ophthalmopathy and 55 to 65 with stable Graves' hyperthyroidism. Prospective prediction of ophthalmopathy was tested in an independent validation cohort of approximately 19 hyperthyroidism patients and 15 to 17 patients who later progressed to ophthalmopathy. The 80 to 100 discovery patients were randomly divided into training and test sets at a 7:3 ratio. In addition, the study compared T-cell repertoires in thyroid tissue and in blood from a handful of Graves' hyperthyroidism patients. Once sampling was done, hyperthyroidism patients were given methimazole at a starting dose of 30 mg daily, whereas ophthalmopathy patients were given high-dose intravenous methylprednisolone. The paper describes TCR Vbeta CDR3 sequencing of 140 or so peripheral blood samples, made up of 43 ophthalmopathy patients, over 70 hyperthyroidism patients and 17 progressor patients.

Amplification of TCR beta CDR3 regions was carried out from RNA transcripts. A first-round RT-PCR of the TCR CDR3 used the HTBI primer set with the Qiagen OneStep RT-PCR kit. Libraries were constructed in a second round of multiplex PCR, after which size selection and purification were carried out. Libraries were sequenced paired-end with 100 bp reads on an Illumina HiSeq2000. In the source study's methods: Raw data were processed with SOAPnuke, discarding reads with adapters, uncalled bases, mean Phred below 15, or no exact constant-primer or identifier match. High-quality paired reads were merged with COPE v1.2.5, and unique nucleotide sequences were defined as clonotypes. MiTCR v1.1 was used to align the clonotypes against IMGT TRBV, TRBD and TRBJ reference segments. Analysis was restricted to V-J combinations with a frequency above 0.0001, which covered over 98% of repertoires. A TCS score was defined as the ratio of F50 (clonal expansion) to E x V (chaos), with BLOSUM62-based TCRdist applied between CDR3 peptides within each V-J. Welch's t-statistics and random forest reduced 500 to 550 V-J features to under 15, which were used in a naive Bayes classifier (R e1071). The public sequencing data were trimmed at Q25 with fastp and processed into clonotypes with MiXCR by TCRdb, which kept only in-frame beta chains. Each record represents a unique CDR3 protein, reported with the most common genes and DNA among its rows. TCRdb, not the original authors, processed these V and J calls. The sample yields about 260,000 distinct CDR3 sequences; less than 20% were counted once. The ten biggest clones cover around 30% of the sample.

Sequences LNHDA (CDR1) and SQIVND (CDR2) are obtained from the germline V gene (reference sequence). At the junction V is shortened by 0 bases and J by 0 bases, with 10 bases in between. Including cysteine and phenylalanine, the CDR3 has 16 amino acids. The DNA shown is the 48-base CDR3, in frame from base 1. This clonotype was seen at least ten times. Its antigen is not yet known. No per-base quality is available; no much larger clone lies one base away. What the work shows at the level of the full study, not this receptor alone: Ophthalmopathy was separated from stable hyperthyroidism by a 13 V-J signature model, with approximately 89% sensitivity and approximately 84% specificity obtained in cross-validation and 80%/75% obtained in testing. No statistical method was used to fix the sample size in advance, and group allocation was not hidden from the investigators. Blood samples also contained most of the expanded thyroid clonotypes (frequency above 0.001), which suggests that blood repertoires may reflect thyroid immune responses. During validation, the model predicted progression to ophthalmopathy a median of around 6 months ahead of onset, with approximately 70% sensitivity and around 73% specificity.

In the ophthalmopathy patients, disease was moderately to severely active, with a Clinical Activity Score of 3 or more, a NOSPECS grade of 4 or more, and a duration of less than 3 months. The study excluded patients with uncontrolled infections, other autoimmune diseases, pregnancy or lactation. Clinical symptoms, serum thyroxine and TRAb, thyroid ultrasound, and orbital computed tomography formed the basis for the diagnoses. Ficoll-Paque density gradient centrifugation was used to isolate PBMCs from around 9.1 ml of fresh peripheral blood. Total RNA was extracted with Trizol reagent, and quality was checked on an Agilent 2100 Bioanalyzer.

Rearrangement joined TRBV19 to TRBJ2-3, with the D gene call left open. The receptor was isolated from a woman aged 18-30 years with Graves' ophthalmopathy. Material for sequencing was blood. The sequenced DNA is TGTGCCAGTAGTATAGATCTGGACCTTAGCACAGATACGCAGTATTTT. This codes for CASSIDLDLSTDTQYF. Extended through the reference TRBV19 and TRBJ2-3 proteins, this CDR3 yields the full variable domain: DGGITQSPKYLFRKEGQNVTLSCEQNLNHDAMYWYRQDPGQGLRLIYYSQIVNDFQKGDIAEGYSVSREKKESFPLTVTSAQKNPTAFYLCASSIDLDLSTDTQYFGPGTRLTVL.